One sample yielded the 32 T cell receptor beta chains listed below, sequenced in a study of shared T cell receptors in the human thymus. Repertoires were generated with immunoSEQ multiplex PCR, while TCRdb's copy carries only in-frame clones and drops some. The table records some 700,000 clones, roughly 88% of them present only once. The same data also went into a second study, on human thymus T cells.

The sequenced sample was thymocytes. These receptors were obtained from a girl in the first two years of life with a congenital heart defect.

The V and J genes are TRBV18 and TRBJ1-2; the match to TRBD1 covers 10 bases. Germline CDR1 is KGHSH and CDR2 is LQKENI. Unmatched junction bases numbered 12, after V lost 4 bases and J lost 4 bases. The CDR3 covers 17 residues. This chain's CDR3 is CASSLRDRGISPYGYTF. The CDR3 DNA sequence: TGTGCCAGCTCACTCCGGGACAGGGGAATATCCCCCTATGGCTACACCTTC.

The rearrangement uses TRBV4-3 and TRBJ2-2, with 9 bases aligning to TRBD2. CDR1 LGHNA and CDR2 YSLEER come from the germline V gene. CDR3 length equals 16 residues. J was trimmed by 1 base and V by 8 bases; bases with no gene match: 8. CDR3 region: CASHTQAGGNTGELFF. CDR3 DNA sequence: TGCGCCAGCCATACGCAAGCGGGGGGGAACACCGGGGAGCTGTTTTTT.

The chain couples TRBV28 to TRBJ1-5, with 9 bases identical to TRBD1. V shed 4 bases, J shed 3 bases, and the junction held 13 bases outside the gene matches. The CDR3 extends over 18 amino acids. Germline V gene lookup returns CDR1 MDHEN and CDR2 SYDVKM. CDR3 DNA: TGTGCCAGCAGTTACACCAACAGGGGGCGGGAGAACAATCAGCCCCAGCATTTT. This sequence encodes CASSYTNRGRENNQPQHF.

The rearrangement uses TRBV18 and TRBJ1-2; D unclear. The length of the CDR3 is 18 residues. V shed 2 bases and J shed 4 bases, with 23 bases lying between them. Germline V gives CDR1 KGHSH, CDR2 LQKENI. The CDR3: CASSPRKRDGDIRYGYTF. CDR3 DNA: TGTGCCAGCTCACCAAGAAAGAGGGATGGGGATATACGCTATGGCTACACCTTC. Full variable domain (missing parts from reference TRBV18 and TRBJ1-2): NAGVMQNPRHLVRRRGQEARLRCSPMKGHSHVYWYRQLPEEGLKFMVYLQKENIIDESGMPKERFSAEFPKEGPSILRIQQVVRGDSAAYFCASSPRKRDGDIRYGYTFGSGTRLTVV.

The chain carries TRBV2 and TRBJ1-2, with a possible D match to TRBD1 (5 bases). The CDR3 spans 13 residues. The germline V and J ends were trimmed by 7 bases and 2 bases, with 11 bases remaining between them. CDR1 and CDR2 (germline): SNHLY, FYNNEI. The CDR3 protein is CASIQGMNYGYTF. In nucleotides, the CDR3 is TGTGCCAGCATTCAGGGTATGAACTATGGCTACACCTTC. The complete variable domain, with remaining parts taken from reference TRBV2 and TRBJ1-2, reads EPEVTQTPSHQVTQMGQEVILRCVPISNHLYFYWYRQILGQKVEFLVSFYNNEISEKSEIFDDQFSVERPDGSNFTLKIRSTKLEDSAMYFCASIQGMNYGYTFGSGTRLTVV.

This sequence joins TRBV28 and TRBJ1-5; possible D gene TRBD1, 6 bases. This CDR3 region has 14 residues. The V gene's germline CDR1 is MDHEN and CDR2 SYDVKM. The germline V and J ends were trimmed by 5 bases and 0 bases, with 8 bases remaining between them. CDR3 bases: TGTGCCAGCAGTAGGGGGTCTAGCAATCAGCCCCAGCATTTT. It yields the protein CASSRGSSNQPQHF.

The chain couples TRBV5-5 to TRBJ1-6; D not resolved. Deletions cut 0 bases from V and 10 bases from J, with 11 bases between. The CDR3 is made up of 14 amino acids. The germline gives CDR1 SGHKS, CDR2 YYEKEE (reference sequence). The CDR3 coding sequence is TGTGCCAGCAGCTTGGGAGGGTTTCGATCACCCCTCCACTTT. Its translation: CASSLGGFRSPLHF.

The gene calls are TRBV5-1 and TRBJ1-1; the match to TRBD1 covers 7 bases. This CDR3 region has 14 residues. V gave up 5 bases and J gave up 7 bases; unmatched junction bases: 11. Germline V gives CDR1 SGHRS, CDR2 YFSETQ. The CDR3 coding sequence is TGCGCCAGCAGGCGTTCGGACAGGCGCCATGAAGCTTTCTTT. Its translation: CASRRSDRRHEAFF.

This sequence joins TRBV7-9 and TRBJ2-1; 9 nucleotides match TRBD2. The trim removed 1 base at V and 8 bases at J, leaving 9 bases unmatched. The CDR3 loop spans 16 amino acids. Per germline, CDR1 SEHNR and CDR2 FQNEAQ (reference sequence). CDR3 sequence (DNA): TGTGCCAGCAGCTTAGAAAGCGGGGGGTCTTTCCATGAGCAGTTCTTC. The encoded protein is CASSLESGGSFHEQFF.

The chain recombines TRBV5-1 with TRBJ2-5, with 11 bases aligning to TRBD2. The germline gives CDR1 SGHRS, CDR2 YFSETQ. With 4 bases clipped from V and 12 bases from J, the junction kept 14 bases outside the gene matches. This CDR3 region has 15 residues. The CDR3 reads CASSLTLAGEPPEYF. The CDR3, as DNA: TGCGCCAGCAGCCTTACACTAGCGGGGGAACCCCCCGAGTACTTC.

This chain uses TRBV5-1 with TRBJ2-5; maybe TRBD1 (7 bases). V lost 5 bases and J 5 bases, leaving 13 bases between the germline ends. Germline CDR1 reads SGHRS; CDR2 reads YFSETQ. The CDR3 spans 13 residues. CDR3 nucleotides: TGCGCCAGCAGGGCCAGGGGGAGGGAGACCCAGTACTTC. Amino acid sequence: CASRARGRETQYF.

The genes are TRBV18 and TRBJ2-5, with D perhaps matching TRBD1 (5 bases). Matching the DNA end better, TRBJ2-7 makes the J call doubtful. Germline V gene data show CDR1 as KGHSH and CDR2 as LQKENI. The CDR3 loop spans 17 amino acids. CDR3 protein: CASSSKDSSHFSYEQYF. Written as DNA, the CDR3 is TGTGCCAGCTCATCTAAAGACAGTTCGCACTTCTCCTACGAGCAGTACTTC.

V gene TRBV2 combines with J gene TRBJ1-2, with D tentatively TRBD1 (6 bases). Trimming took off 4 bases at V and 0 bases at J, with 12 bases between the two ends. The V gene's germline CDR1 is SNHLY and CDR2 FYNNEI. CDR3 length equals 15 residues. CDR3 nucleotide sequence: TGTGCCAGCAGTGGCCCTTGGACAGCTAACTATGGCTACACCTTC. The encoded protein is CASSGPWTANYGYTF.

V is TRBV6-1 and J is TRBJ1-1, with D perhaps TRBD1 (5 bases). Trimming took off 7 bases at V and 2 bases at J, with 17 bases between the two ends. Germline CDR1 and CDR2: MNHNS and SASEGT. This CDR3 region has 15 residues. The CDR3 nucleotides are TGTGCCAGCACAGAAAGGGCAGGGCCCAACACTGAAGCTTTCTTT. It is translated as CASTERAGPNTEAFF.

This CDR3 is CASRTGAPSPLHF. As DNA, the CDR3 is TGTGCCAGCAGAACAGGGGCTCCTTCACCCCTCCACTTT. The chain is built from TRBV27 and TRBJ1-6; TRBD1 agrees at 7 bases. The trim removed 6 bases at V and 9 bases at J, leaving 5 bases unmatched. CDR1 is MNHEY and CDR2 is SMNVEV in the germline V gene (reference sequence). The CDR3 runs 13 residues.

The rearrangement uses TRBV2 and TRBJ1-2; 9 positions agree with TRBD1. Germline lookup yields CDR1 SNHLY and CDR2 FYNNEI. Trimming took 5 bases from V and 4 from J; bases not matched to a gene: 11. The length of the CDR3 is 16 residues. CDR3 nucleotides: TGTGCCAGCAGTTTACAGGGGGCGCGGGGCCGCTATGGCTACACCTTC. Amino acid sequence: CASSLQGARGRYGYTF.

The gene calls are TRBV5-1 and TRBJ2-2; 8 bases line up with TRBD1. This CDR3 has 15 amino acids. Germline V CDR1 and CDR2: SGHRS, YFSETQ. The junction had 7 bases not matched to a gene; V was cut back by 4 bases and J by 5 bases. Here the CDR3 reads CASSVGQGGTGELFF. The CDR3 bases are TGCGCCAGCAGCGTTGGACAGGGAGGTACCGGGGAGCTGTTTTTT. Together with reference TRBV5-1 and TRBJ2-2, the CDR3 gives the full variable domain: KAGVTQTPRYLIKTRGQQVTLSCSPISGHRSVSWYQQTPGQGLQFLFEYFSETQRNKGNFPGRFSGRQFSNSRSEMNVSTLELGDSALYLCASSVGQGGTGELFFGEGSRLTVL.

The chain has TRBV6-1 and TRBJ2-1; 8 bases align to TRBD1. The V gene's germline CDR1 is MNHNS and CDR2 SASEGT. The CDR3 totals 14 residues. V lost 7 bases, J lost 8 bases, and 10 bases stayed unmatched. CDR3 coding DNA: TGTGCCAGCAAAGGGGACAGGATTTGGGATGAGCAGTTCTTC. It is translated as CASKGDRIWDEQFF.

The gene calls are TRBV6-1 and TRBJ1-5, with TRBD1 matching over 8 bases. Per the germline V gene, CDR1 is MNHNS and CDR2 is SASEGT. Germline trimming cut 1 base from V and 0 bases from J; bases unmatched to any gene: 5. The CDR3 runs 17 residues. The CDR3 here is CASSEDRGDFSNQPQHF. CDR3 DNA: TGTGCCAGCAGTGAAGACAGGGGGGATTTTAGCAATCAGCCCCAGCATTTT.

The chain carries TRBV7-6 and TRBJ1-4; 9 bases match TRBD1. The CDR3 has 16 residues. Germline CDR1 reads SGHVS; CDR2 reads FNYEAQ. V gave up 5 bases and J gave up 8 bases; unmatched junction bases: 12. CDR3 sequence reads: CASSPMKQGAGEKLFF. The CDR3 coding sequence is TGTGCCAGCAGCCCAATGAAACAGGGGGCTGGAGAAAAACTGTTTTTT.

The sample holds one count of this clone. The chain has TRBV5-5 and TRBJ1-2; D not certain. Germline CDR1 reads SGHKS; CDR2 reads YYEKEE (reference sequence). V was shortened by 2 bases and J by 6 bases, with 17 bases between the two germline ends. This CDR3 is built from 15 residues. The CDR3 DNA reads TGTGCCAGCAGCTTAGAAAGGGAGTTTTGGAATGGCTACACCTTC. Its protein is CASSLEREFWNGYTF.

The V call is TRBV7-8, the J call TRBJ2-5; no reliable D call. Germline V gene data show CDR1 as SGHVS and CDR2 as FQNEAQ. With 5 bases removed from V and 5 bases from J, the gap between germline ends came to 15 bases. The CDR3 consists of 14 residues. CDR3 coding DNA: TGTGCCAGCAGCAGACTGTCAACTTTGGAGACCCAGTACTTC. Translation: CASSRLSTLETQYF.

J is TRBJ1-6 and V is TRBV7-8; 7 bases agree with TRBD1. CDR3 length equals 15 residues. Germline-derived CDR1 and CDR2 are SGHVS and FQNEAQ. The V and J ends lost 5 bases and 9 bases, in that order; junction bases with no gene match: 10. The CDR3 sequence is CASSPNTGDRSPLHF. For the CDR3, the DNA is TGTGCCAGCAGCCCTAATACAGGGGATCGTTCACCCCTCCACTTT. Filled out from reference TRBV7-8 and TRBJ1-6, the complete variable domain reads GAGVSQSPRYKVAKRGQDVALRCDPISGHVSLFWYQQALGQGPEFLTYFQNEAQLDKSGLPSDRFFAERPEGSVSTLKIQRTQQEDSAVYLCASSPNTGDRSPLHFGNGTRLTVT.

The chain recombines TRBV5-1 with TRBJ1-2; 10 bases map to TRBD1. The CDR3 runs to 14 residues. Looked up from germline, CDR1 is SGHRS and CDR2 is YFSETQ. After removal of 5 bases from V and 3 bases from J, the junction contained 4 bases not matched to a gene. CDR3 in amino acids: CASSGTGVDYGYTF. The CDR3, as DNA: TGCGCCAGCAGTGGGACAGGGGTGGACTATGGCTACACCTTC. Full variable domain (remainder filled in from reference TRBV5-1 and TRBJ1-2): KAGVTQTPRYLIKTRGQQVTLSCSPISGHRSVSWYQQTPGQGLQFLFEYFSETQRNKGNFPGRFSGRQFSNSRSEMNVSTLELGDSALYLCASSGTGVDYGYTFGSGTRLTVV.

This clone was detected only once. V is TRBV4-1 and J is TRBJ2-3; 9 positions match TRBD2. V was clipped by 1 base and J by 4 bases; unmatched bases: 6. The CDR3 contains 16 residues. Germline V CDR1 and CDR2: MGHRA, YSYEKL. The CDR3 spells CASSQAGSGGADTQYF. CDR3 sequence (DNA): TGCGCCAGCAGCCAAGCTGGTAGCGGGGGTGCAGATACGCAGTATTTT.

The chain employs TRBV9 and TRBJ1-5; D may be TRBD1 (6 bases). Germline V gene lookup returns CDR1 SGDLS and CDR2 YYNGEE. This CDR3 has 14 amino acids. V lost 4 bases, J lost 5 bases, and 13 bases lay in between. CDR3 DNA: TGTGCCAGCAGCTTCCGGGACAATCATCAGCCCCAGCATTTT. Translation gives CASSFRDNHQPQHF.

Remarks on this clone: Other DNA sequences within the sample encode an identical CDR3. The chain joins TRBV5-1 to TRBJ1-3; D gene unclear. The CDR3 contains 15 residues. CDR1 SGHRS and CDR2 YFSETQ come from the germline V gene. V gave up 0 bases and J gave up 0 bases, with 7 bases separating them. The CDR3 DNA sequence: TGCGCCAGCAGCTTGGGGGGAGACTCTGGAAACACCATATATTTT. It translates to CASSLGGDSGNTIYF.

This sequence joins TRBV6-5 and TRBJ2-5; maybe TRBD1 (5 bases). The V end lost 6 bases, the J end lost 2 bases, and 10 bases lay between the germline ends. The CDR3 totals 13 residues. Germline lookup yields CDR1 MNHEY and CDR2 SVGAGI. The CDR3 region has the DNA TGTGCCAGCAGGGCAAACAGGCAAGAGACCCAGTACTTC. Protein product: CASRANRQETQYF.

The gene calls are TRBV6-1 and TRBJ2-1; 11 nucleotides agree with TRBD2. V was clipped by 2 bases and J by 5 bases; unmatched bases: 20. The CDR3 is made up of 21 amino acids. CDR1 and CDR2 from the germline V gene are MNHNS and SASEGT. The DNA for the CDR3 is TGTGCCAGCAGTGAACCCTCTCCGGGACTAGCGGCGCGGAGTTCTAACAATGAGCAGTTCTTC. Translating it yields CASSEPSPGLAARSSNNEQFF.

This chain links TRBV18 with TRBJ2-7; no clear D gene. This CDR3 region has 13 residues. The germline gives CDR1 KGHSH, CDR2 LQKENI. V was trimmed by 2 bases and J by 3 bases, leaving 8 bases between them. CDR3 loop: CASSPSGIYEQYF. For the CDR3, the DNA is TGTGCCAGCTCACCATCGGGTATCTACGAGCAGTACTTC.

The chain recombines TRBV7-9 with TRBJ2-1; D may be TRBD2 (6 bases). The CDR3 loop spans 14 amino acids. Germline CDR1 is SEHNR and CDR2 is FQNEAQ (reference sequence). Trimming left V 3 bases short and J 0 bases short, with 6 bases between. In nucleotides, the CDR3 is TGTGCCAGCAGCTTGGGGGGCTCCTACAATGAGCAGTTCTTC. Its translation is CASSLGGSYNEQFF.

On this clone itself: Other nucleotide sequences from this sample produce the same CDR3. V gene TRBV5-1 combines with J gene TRBJ2-3; TRBD2 matches at 7 bases. V was pared by 2 bases and J by 3 bases, with 6 bases of the junction left unmatched. There are 15 residues in the CDR3. CDR1 and CDR2 from the germline V gene are SGHRS and YFSETQ. This CDR3 reads CASSLAGPRTDTQYF. The CDR3 nucleotides read TGCGCCAGCAGCTTAGCGGGGCCGCGAACAGATACGCAGTATTTT.